The 29 T cell receptor beta chains reported below all come from one sample, sequenced in a study of radiotherapy plus CTLA-4 blockade in lung cancer. Generated by immunoSEQ multiplex PCR, the TCRdb table keeps only in-frame clones and is missing some. The sample carries roughly 98,000 clones, about 80% recorded once. This material consisted of peripheral blood, taken from a patient treated with radiotherapy plus ipilimumab. The source of these receptors is a human donor with non-small cell lung cancer that progressed on radiotherapy plus ipilimumab.

The chain joins TRBV6-1 to TRBJ1-1; 9 bases are a match to TRBD1. Unmatched junction bases numbered 6, after V lost 7 bases and J lost 3 bases. The germline V gene has CDR1 MNHNS and CDR2 SASEGT. CDR3 length equals 14 residues. CDR3 sequence: CASTADRGDTEAFF. As DNA, the CDR3 is TGTGCCAGCACCGCGGACAGGGGTGACACTGAAGCTTTCTTT.

This clone was seen more than once but under ten times. The chain carries TRBV6-5 and TRBJ2-2; D remains ambiguous. CDR3 size: 13 residues. Germline V gene sequence: CDR1 MNHEY, CDR2 SVGAGI. V was clipped by 7 bases and J by 6 bases, with 12 bases between them. CDR3 in DNA: TGTGCCAGCACGATGAGAGCTCCCGGGGAGCTGTTTTTT. Translating it yields CASTMRAPGELFF.

This rearrangement joins TRBV10-3 to TRBJ2-7, with a possible D match to TRBD2 (6 bases). CDR3 length equals 12 residues. Germline V gene data show CDR1 as ENHRY and CDR2 as SYGVKD. V lost 7 bases, J lost 7 bases, and 14 bases lay in between. DNA for the CDR3: TGTGCCATCAAACATGGAGGGATAGAGCAGTACTTC. It yields the protein CAIKHGGIEQYF.

The genes are TRBV11-3 and TRBJ2-1, with 11 bases lining up with TRBD2. CDR1 SGHNT and CDR2 YENEEA come from the germline V gene. V lost 10 bases to trimming and J lost 6 bases; unmatched junction nucleotides: 5. There are 13 residues in the CDR3. CDR3 sequence reads: CATRLAGSNEQFF. CDR3 DNA: TGTGCCACCAGACTAGCGGGATCCAATGAGCAGTTCTTC.

The V call is TRBV19, the J call TRBJ1-5; TRBD1 is a possible D gene (6 bases). Germline V gene lookup returns CDR1 LNHDA and CDR2 SQIVND (reference sequence). This CDR3 has 13 amino acids. Deletions cut 5 bases from V and 11 bases from J, with 16 bases between. CDR3 loop: CASSYREAPSQHF. CDR3 nucleotides: TGTGCCAGTAGTTACAGGGAGGCCCCGTCCCAGCATTTT.

The chain recombines TRBV27 with TRBJ2-3; 12 positions agree with TRBD2. V lost 1 base to trimming and J lost 4 bases; unmatched junction nucleotides: 3. CDR3 length equals 16 residues. Germline CDR1 reads MNHEY; CDR2 reads SMNVEV (reference sequence). This chain's CDR3 is CASSLLLAGGPDTQYF. DNA for the CDR3: TGTGCCAGCAGTTTATTACTAGCGGGGGGCCCAGATACGCAGTATTTT.

This rearrangement joins TRBV12-5 to TRBJ1-1, with D unclear. CDR3 length: 13 residues. Germline loops: CDR1 LGHNT, CDR2 FRNRAP. Deletions cut 8 bases from V and 0 bases from J, with 10 bases between. CDR3 nucleotide sequence: TGTGCTAGTCTAGATTTTATGAACACTGAAGCTTTCTTT. Protein: CASLDFMNTEAFF. The whole variable domain, remainder taken from reference TRBV12-5 and TRBJ1-1, is DARVTQTPRHKVTEMGQEVTMRCQPILGHNTVFWYRQTMMQGLELLAYFRNRAPLDDSGMPKDRFSAEMPDATLATLKIQPSEPRDSAVYFCASLDFMNTEAFFGQGTRLTVV.

The table lists this clone with a count of one. One end of the junction fails to match germline, which may point to a read error. The gene calls are TRBV7-9 and TRBJ2-1, with 11 bases identical to TRBD2. This CDR3 has 14 residues. CDR1 and CDR2 from the germline V gene are SEHNR and FQNEAQ (reference sequence). The DNA for the CDR3 is TGTGCCAGCAGCCTAGCGGGGGGAACTAATGAGCAGTTCTTC. It encodes CASSLAGGTNEQFF.

The chain carries TRBV5-4 and TRBJ1-3, with D possibly matching TRBD1 (5 bases). V was trimmed by 0 bases and J by 0 bases, leaving 10 bases between them. The CDR3 is 16 amino acids. The germline V gene encodes CDR1 SGHNT and CDR2 YYREEE (reference sequence). The CDR3: CASSLGGTVSGNTIYF. The CDR3 nucleotides read TGTGCCAGCAGCTTGGGTGGGACGGTCTCTGGAAACACCATATATTTT. The whole variable domain, remainder taken from reference TRBV5-4 and TRBJ1-3, is ETGVTQSPTHLIKTRGQQVTLRCSSQSGHNTVSWYQQALGQGPQFIFQYYREEENGRGNFPPRFSGLQFPNYSSELNVNALELDDSALYLCASSLGGTVSGNTIYFGEGSWLTVV.

The chain combines TRBV5-1 with TRBJ1-1; perhaps TRBD1 as D (5 bases). Germline values: CDR1 SGHRS, CDR2 YFSETQ. CDR3 length: 12 residues. V was cut by 2 bases and J by 5 bases, with 7 bases left in between. The CDR3 region has the DNA TGCGCCAGCAGCTTCGGGGGGACTGAAGCTTTCTTT. Translated, it gives CASSFGGTEAFF.

V gene TRBV25-1 combines with J gene TRBJ2-5; perhaps D is TRBD1 or TRBD2 (5 bases each). The V gene's germline CDR1 is MGHDK and CDR2 SYGVNS. The length of the CDR3 is 14 residues. Trimming left V 2 bases short and J 4 bases short, with 11 bases between. This chain's CDR3 is CASSEGGFIETQYF. CDR3 DNA sequence: TGTGCCAGCAGTGAAGGGGGTTTTATAGAGACCCAGTACTTC.

The chain joins TRBV19 to TRBJ2-1; D is unclear. Trimming took 6 bases from V and 4 from J, leaving 4 bases between them. The CDR3 totals 11 residues. Germline lookup yields CDR1 LNHDA and CDR2 SQIVND (reference sequence). The CDR3 bases are TGTGCCAGTAGAACGTACAATGAGCAGTTCTTC. Its translation is CASRTYNEQFF.

The chain combines TRBV6-1 with TRBJ2-7; D is perhaps TRBD1 or TRBD2 (5 bases each). Germline CDR1 MNHNS, CDR2 SASEGT. V dropped 4 bases and J dropped 5 bases, with 24 bases sitting between them. The CDR3 extends over 17 amino acids. This CDR3 reads CASSGGFGEGGINEQYF. As DNA, the CDR3 is TGTGCCAGCAGTGGGGGGTTTGGAGAGGGTGGTATTAACGAGCAGTACTTC.

This sequence joins TRBV19 and TRBJ2-5; D remains ambiguous. The CDR3 is 13 residues long. Trimming took 3 bases from V and 0 from J, leaving 5 bases between them. Germline CDR1 and CDR2: LNHDA and SQIVND (reference sequence). For the CDR3, the DNA is TGTGCCAGTAGTATCGAGTACCAAGAGACCCAGTACTTC. The encoded protein is CASSIEYQETQYF.

The genes are TRBV6-4 and TRBJ2-1; 13 nucleotides agree with TRBD2. The CDR3 has 18 residues. The V gene's germline CDR1 is MRHNA and CDR2 SNTAGT. V lost 6 bases, J lost 6 bases, and 14 bases stayed unmatched. The CDR3 region has the DNA TGTGCCAGCAGGAGACGGACTAGCGGGAGACTGTACCCCAATGAGCAGTTCTTC. Protein: CASRRRTSGRLYPNEQFF.

The rearrangement links TRBV28 to TRBJ2-7, with D possibly TRBD2 on 6 matching bases. Germline V gives CDR1 MDHEN, CDR2 SYDVKM. The germline V and J ends were trimmed by 7 bases and 0 bases, with 13 bases remaining between them. The CDR3 totals 14 residues. Here the CDR3 DNA reads TGTGCCAGCACTGGGAGGAGGAGCTCCTACGAGCAGTACTTC. Translation gives CASTGRRSSYEQYF.

The chain uses TRBV5-4 and TRBJ2-3, with D possibly TRBD2 on 5 matching bases. The ends were cut back, 1 base at V and 2 bases at J, with 14 bases in the middle. This CDR3 is 16 amino acids long. In germline, CDR1 is SGHNT, CDR2 YYREEE (reference sequence). Here the CDR3 DNA reads TGTGCCAGCAGCTTGTTTGCGGGTTTTCCCACAGATACGCAGTATTTT. Its translation: CASSLFAGFPTDTQYF.

The count of this clone is one. This chain joins TRBV2 and TRBJ2-3, with 8 bases that match TRBD2. The CDR3 has 15 amino acids. The V gene end was trimmed by 7 bases and the J gene end by 4 bases; junction bases not matched to a gene: 10. The germline V gene encodes CDR1 SNHLY and CDR2 FYNNEI. CDR3 in amino acids: CASTTSGKKADTQYF. In DNA, the CDR3 is TGTGCCAGCACAACTAGCGGCAAAAAGGCAGATACGCAGTATTTT.

The CDR3 sequence is CASSHLGEQGGYGYTF. CDR3 DNA sequence: TGCGCCAGCAGCCATCTAGGAGAGCAGGGCGGCTATGGCTACACCTTC. The chain has TRBV4-3 and TRBJ1-2; D perhaps matches TRBD1 (5 bases). This CDR3 comprises 16 residues. V was shortened by 3 bases and J by 4 bases, with 18 bases between the two germline ends. CDR1 and CDR2 (germline): LGHNA, YSLEER.

The rearrangement joins TRBV6-6 to TRBJ2-7, with D possibly being TRBD1 (5 bases). Trimming stripped 6 bases from V and 5 bases from J, with 8 bases between. Germline V gives CDR1 MNHNY, CDR2 SVGAGI (reference sequence). The CDR3 has 11 residues. CDR3 DNA: TGTGCCAGCAGGTCCAGGGACGAGCAGTACTTC. It codes for CASRSRDEQYF.

The chain is built from TRBV2 and TRBJ1-3; D not certain. From germline, CDR1 is SNHLY and CDR2 FYNNEI. The germline V and J ends were trimmed by 6 bases and 0 bases, with 15 bases remaining between them. The CDR3 is 16 amino acids. The CDR3 here is CASRGNVLSSGNTIYF. CDR3 in DNA: TGTGCCAGCAGGGGCAACGTTTTGAGCTCTGGAAACACCATATATTTT.

The CDR3 bases are TGTGCCAGCAGCTTTGATCCTGGGGACTCTGGAAACACCATATATTTT. As protein: CASSFDPGDSGNTIYF. This sequence joins TRBV5-4 and TRBJ1-3; no clear D gene. V lost 2 bases and J lost 0, with 12 bases in between. CDR3 length: 16 residues. Germline V CDR1 and CDR2: SGHNT, YYREEE (reference sequence).

The V and J genes are TRBV10-1 and TRBJ1-2; TRBD1 aligns across 8 bases. CDR3 length equals 14 residues. The germline V gene has CDR1 WNHNN and CDR2 SYGVQD (reference sequence). V dropped 2 bases and J dropped 7; count of bases not matched to a gene: 6. The CDR3 here is CASSEVRGQGGYTF. The CDR3, as DNA: TGCGCCAGCAGTGAGGTCAGGGGGCAGGGTGGCTACACCTTC.

This clone was seen a handful of times. This sequence joins TRBV4-3 and TRBJ2-1; 9 bases are shared with TRBD2. Germline trimming cut 1 base from V and 4 bases from J; bases unmatched to any gene: 5. From germline, CDR1 is LGHNA and CDR2 YSLEER. The CDR3 is 16 residues long. CDR3 coding DNA: TGCGCCAGCAGCCAAGTTCGCGGGGGGGGGTACAATGAGCAGTTCTTC. It translates to CASSQVRGGGYNEQFF.

The chain employs TRBV9 and TRBJ1-2, with D possibly being TRBD1 (6 bases). The CDR3 extends over 15 amino acids. V was clipped by 3 bases and J by 8 bases, with 20 bases between them. From germline, CDR1 is SGDLS and CDR2 YYNGEE. The CDR3: CASSDPGTPMGGYTF. CDR3 bases: TGTGCCAGCAGCGATCCCGGGACACCCATGGGAGGCTACACCTTC.

This clone was counted only a few times. The V call is TRBV4-1, the J call TRBJ2-5, with 10 bases aligning to TRBD1. Germline V gives CDR1 MGHRA, CDR2 YSYEKL. There are 16 residues in the CDR3. The J segment lost 5 bases and the V segment lost 0 bases, leaving 6 bases of the junction unmatched. CDR3 loop: CASSQDGTGVYETQYF. DNA of the CDR3: TGCGCCAGCAGCCAAGATGGGACAGGGGTTTACGAGACCCAGTACTTC.

The rearrangement links TRBV6-1 to TRBJ1-2; D is possibly TRBD1 (6 bases). CDR1 is MNHNS and CDR2 is SASEGT in the germline V gene. The V gene lost 1 base and the J gene lost 7 bases, with 13 bases spanning the gap. The CDR3 length is 14 residues. CDR3: CASSEDPGALGYTF. The CDR3 DNA follows: TGTGCCAGCAGTGAAGATCCGGGGGCCCTTGGCTACACCTTC.

The chain carries TRBV25-1 and TRBJ2-1; D not resolved. The CDR3 covers 16 residues. The germline V gene encodes CDR1 MGHDK and CDR2 SYGVNS. Trimming left V 6 bases short and J 5 bases short, with 20 bases between. The CDR3 DNA reads as TGTGCCAGCAGCCGGTATAGTGGACCTTACAACAATGAGCAGTTCTTC. Its protein product is CASSRYSGPYNNEQFF.

V usage is TRBV5-1 and J usage is TRBJ1-2, with D unresolved. The CDR3 totals 18 residues. The V end lost 0 bases, the J end lost 4 bases, and 22 bases lay between the germline ends. Germline V gene lookup returns CDR1 SGHRS and CDR2 YFSETQ. DNA of the CDR3: TGCGCCAGCAGCTTGGCCCAGGTGAGAGGTGTAGCAAGCTATGGCTACACCTTC. Protein sequence: CASSLAQVRGVASYGYTF.